Sequencing of this T cell receptor beta chain was carried out in a study of graft-versus-host responses after intestinal transplantation. V lost 3 bases and J lost 4, with 7 bases in between. The CDR3 consists of 13 residues. CDR1 is SGHTA and CDR2 is FQGTGA in the germline V gene. As for this clone: Antigen unknown.

Sequencing used immunoSEQ multiplex PCR; TCRdb keeps in-frame clones, though not all of them. The sample carries about 86,000 clones, 88% recorded once. The sample consisted of unstimulated CD4+ T cells sorted from spleen or lymph node cells, taken before transplant. This chain connects TRBV7-3 to TRBJ2-1; D possibly corresponds to TRBD2 (6 bases). This TCR came from a human donor who was the organ donor for an intestinal transplant. The CDR3 here is CASSFSGYNEQFF. Written as DNA, the CDR3 is TGTGCCAGCAGCTTTAGCGGTTACAATGAGCAGTTCTTC.